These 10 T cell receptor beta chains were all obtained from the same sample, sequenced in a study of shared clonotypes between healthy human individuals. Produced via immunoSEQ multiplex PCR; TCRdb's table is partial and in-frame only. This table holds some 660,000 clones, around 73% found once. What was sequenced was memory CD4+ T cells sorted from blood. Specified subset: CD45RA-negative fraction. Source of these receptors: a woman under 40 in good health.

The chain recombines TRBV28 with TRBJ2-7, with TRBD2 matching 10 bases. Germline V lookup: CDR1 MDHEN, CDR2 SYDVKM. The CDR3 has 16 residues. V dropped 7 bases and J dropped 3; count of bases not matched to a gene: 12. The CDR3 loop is CASISGGTSASYEQYF. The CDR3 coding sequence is TGTGCCAGCATCAGTGGTGGGACTAGCGCGAGCTACGAGCAGTACTTC.

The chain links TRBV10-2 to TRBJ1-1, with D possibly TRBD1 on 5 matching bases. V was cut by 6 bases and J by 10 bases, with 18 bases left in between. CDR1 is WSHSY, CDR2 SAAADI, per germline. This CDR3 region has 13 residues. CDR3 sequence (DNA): TGCGCCAGCAGGGGAAACCAGGGCAACCCAGCTTTCTTT. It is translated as CASRGNQGNPAFF.

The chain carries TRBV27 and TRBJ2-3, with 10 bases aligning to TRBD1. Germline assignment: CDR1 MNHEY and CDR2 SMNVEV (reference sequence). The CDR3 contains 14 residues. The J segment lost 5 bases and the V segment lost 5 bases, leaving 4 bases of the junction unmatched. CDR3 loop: CASSPDRGKDTQYF. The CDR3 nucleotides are TGTGCCAGCAGTCCGGACAGGGGGAAAGATACGCAGTATTTT.

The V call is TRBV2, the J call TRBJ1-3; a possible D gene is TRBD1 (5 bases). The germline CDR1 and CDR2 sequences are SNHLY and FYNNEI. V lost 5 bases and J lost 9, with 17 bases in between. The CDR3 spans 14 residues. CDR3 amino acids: CASSRGTERSTIYF. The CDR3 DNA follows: TGTGCCAGCAGTAGAGGGACGGAGAGGAGCACCATATATTTT.

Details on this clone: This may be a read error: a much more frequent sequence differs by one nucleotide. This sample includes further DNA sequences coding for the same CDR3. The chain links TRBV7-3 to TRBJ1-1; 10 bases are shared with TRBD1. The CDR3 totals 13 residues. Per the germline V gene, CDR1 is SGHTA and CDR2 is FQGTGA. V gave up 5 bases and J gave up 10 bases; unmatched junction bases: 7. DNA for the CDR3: TGTGCCAGCAGCCTGGCGGGACAGGGGAGAGCTTTCTTT. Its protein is CASSLAGQGRAFF.

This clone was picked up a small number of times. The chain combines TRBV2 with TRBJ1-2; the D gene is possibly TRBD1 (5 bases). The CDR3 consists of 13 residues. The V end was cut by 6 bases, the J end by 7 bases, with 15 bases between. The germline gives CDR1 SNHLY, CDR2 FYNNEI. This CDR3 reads CASSANGAFGYTF. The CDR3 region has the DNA TGTGCCAGCAGCGCCAACGGGGCCTTTGGCTACACCTTC. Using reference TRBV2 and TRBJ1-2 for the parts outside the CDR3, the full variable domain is EPEVTQTPSHQVTQMGQEVILRCVPISNHLYFYWYRQILGQKVEFLVSFYNNEISEKSEIFDDQFSVERPDGSNFTLKIRSTKLEDSAMYFCASSANGAFGYTFGSGTRLTVV.

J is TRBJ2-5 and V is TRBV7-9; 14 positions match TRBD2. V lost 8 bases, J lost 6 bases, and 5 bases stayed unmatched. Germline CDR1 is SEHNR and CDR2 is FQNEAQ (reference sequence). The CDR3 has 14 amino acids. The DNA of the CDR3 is TGTGCCAGCCGAGGGACTAGCGGGAGCAAGACCCAGTACTTC. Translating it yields CASRGTSGSKTQYF.

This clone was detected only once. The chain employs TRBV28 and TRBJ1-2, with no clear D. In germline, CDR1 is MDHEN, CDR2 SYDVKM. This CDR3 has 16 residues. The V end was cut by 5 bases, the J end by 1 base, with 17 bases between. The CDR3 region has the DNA TGTGCCAGCAGTCAAACCGACACCGGGAGTAACTATGGCTACACCTTC. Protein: CASSQTDTGSNYGYTF.

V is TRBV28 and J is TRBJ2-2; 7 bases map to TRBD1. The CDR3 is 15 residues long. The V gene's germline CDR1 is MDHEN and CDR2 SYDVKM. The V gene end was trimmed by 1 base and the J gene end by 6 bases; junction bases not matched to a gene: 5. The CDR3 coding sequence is TGTGCCAGCAGTTTATTCAGGGGGAGCCCCGGGGAGCTGTTTTTT. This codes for CASSLFRGSPGELFF.

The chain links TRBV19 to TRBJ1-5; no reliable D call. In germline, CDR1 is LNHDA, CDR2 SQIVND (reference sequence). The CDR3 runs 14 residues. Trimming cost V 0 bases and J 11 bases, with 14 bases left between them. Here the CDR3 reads CASSIDPTRAAQHF. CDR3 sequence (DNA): TGTGCCAGTAGTATAGACCCCACTCGGGCGGCCCAGCATTTT. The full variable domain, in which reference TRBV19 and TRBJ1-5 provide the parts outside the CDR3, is DGGITQSPKYLFRKEGQNVTLSCEQNLNHDAMYWYRQDPGQGLRLIYYSQIVNDFQKGDIAEGYSVSREKKESFPLTVTSAQKNPTAFYLCASSIDPTRAAQHFGDGTRLSIL.